This record concerns one T cell receptor beta chain sequence. Antigen specificity is unknown. A read error may account for a junction end that differs from germline. In the PCR, 60 Vbeta and 13 Jbeta primers were used. Repertoires were generated with immunoSEQ multiplex PCR, while TCRdb's copy carries only in-frame clones and drops some. The sample lists approximately 190,000 clones, roughly four fifths occurring once. The entry originates in a study of cytomegalovirus exposure and HLA in healthy donors. Healthy bone marrow donors made up the donors. The V gene's germline CDR1 is SGHRS and CDR2 YFSETQ. The CDR3 is made up of 16 amino acids. Findings of the study overall: When presence/absence was analysed, sequencing depth was taken to be roughly uniform across donors. The investigators catalogued 150 to 200 TCR beta chains as cytomegalovirus-associated. In terms of immune exposure information, only CMV serostatus was available.

The TCR was taken from a man between 40 and 49 years old in good health and CMV-seropositive. The rearrangement joins TRBV5-1 to TRBJ2-5; 7 bases align to TRBD1. Sequenced: PBMCs. CDR3 residues: CASSPGTATTQGTQYF. The CDR3 DNA reads TGCGCCAGCAGCCCCGGGACAGCTACCACTCAAGGGACCCAGTACTTC.